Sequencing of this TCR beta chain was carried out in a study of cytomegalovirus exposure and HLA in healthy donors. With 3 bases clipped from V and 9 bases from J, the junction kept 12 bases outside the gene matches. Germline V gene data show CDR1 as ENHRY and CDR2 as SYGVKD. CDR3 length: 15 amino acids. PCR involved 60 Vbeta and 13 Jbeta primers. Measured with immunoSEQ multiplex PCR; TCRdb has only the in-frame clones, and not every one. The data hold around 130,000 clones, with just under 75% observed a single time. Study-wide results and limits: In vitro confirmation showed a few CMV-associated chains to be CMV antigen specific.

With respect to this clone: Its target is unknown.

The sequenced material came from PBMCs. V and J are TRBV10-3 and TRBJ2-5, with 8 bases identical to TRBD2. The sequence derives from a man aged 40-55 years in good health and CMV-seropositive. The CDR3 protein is CAISDGAGDFLAQYF. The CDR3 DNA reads TGTGCCATCAGTGACGGAGCGGGGGACTTTTTGGCCCAGTACTTC.